Following are 31 T cell receptor beta chains from one sample sequenced in a study of Tregs in tolerant kidney transplant recipients. The data were produced by immunoSEQ multiplex PCR, yet TCRdb's version contains in-frame clones alone and is incomplete. The repertoire has 20,000 to 25,000 clones, 81% of them found once; the top ten carry roughly 25%. Mixed chimerism was transient after nonmyeloablative marrow transplants from related graft donors. The sample in question was CD8+ T cells from blood (PBMCs), obtained 6 months after the transplant. The origin of the receptors is a human patient who received a combined kidney and bone marrow transplant. The graft donor may have contributed some T cells.

The chain has TRBV5-1 and TRBJ2-7; 7 bases fit TRBD2. V lost 0 bases and J lost 5; bases outside the gene matches: 8. Germline-derived CDR1 and CDR2 are SGHRS and YFSETQ. The CDR3 runs 15 residues. The CDR3 DNA reads TGCGCCAGCAGCTTGGTCGGGACTACCTTGGACGAGCAGTACTTC. Its protein is CASSLVGTTLDEQYF.

This sequence joins TRBV9 and TRBJ2-3; TRBD2 matches 7 bases. There are 15 residues in the CDR3. Germline CDR1 and CDR2: SGDLS and YYNGEE. Trimming cost V 4 bases and J 0 bases; bases outside gene matches: 5. CDR3 protein: CASSPLASSTDTQYF. In DNA, the CDR3 is TGTGCCAGCAGCCCACTAGCGTCTAGCACAGATACGCAGTATTTT. The complete variable domain, with remaining parts taken from reference TRBV9 and TRBJ2-3, reads DSGVTQTPKHLITATGQRVTLRCSPRSGDLSVYWYQQSLDQGLQFLIQYYNGEERAKGNILERFSAQQFPDLHSELNLSSLELGDSALYFCASSPLASSTDTQYFGPGTRLTVL.

The chain uses TRBV5-6 and TRBJ2-1, with 7 bases that match TRBD1. J lost 3 bases, V lost 0 bases, and 3 bases had no gene match. Per the germline V gene, CDR1 is SGHDT and CDR2 is YYEEEE. The CDR3 is made up of 15 amino acids. DNA for the CDR3: TGTGCCAGCAGCTTGGGACAGGGTGGCTACAATGAGCAGTTCTTC. Its translation is CASSLGQGGYNEQFF.

The J gene is TRBJ1-2, the V gene TRBV9; 10 bases map to TRBD1. Germline V gene sequence: CDR1 SGDLS, CDR2 YYNGEE. The junction had 9 bases not matched to a gene; V was cut back by 0 bases and J by 4 bases. There are 17 residues in the CDR3. The CDR3 reads CASSVATATGGSYGYTF. The CDR3 bases are TGTGCCAGCAGCGTAGCTACGGCGACAGGGGGCAGCTATGGCTACACCTTC. Drawing the rest from reference TRBV9 and TRBJ1-2, the complete variable domain is DSGVTQTPKHLITATGQRVTLRCSPRSGDLSVYWYQQSLDQGLQFLIQYYNGEERAKGNILERFSAQQFPDLHSELNLSSLELGDSALYFCASSVATATGGSYGYTFGSGTRLTVV.

The V call is TRBV4-2, the J call TRBJ2-4; possibly TRBD1 for D (5 bases). The CDR3 sequence is 12 residues long. The V and J ends lost 5 bases and 14 bases respectively, with 16 bases between them. CDR1 and CDR2 (germline): LGHNA, YNFKEQ. DNA for the CDR3: TGTGCCAGCAGCTTAGATCAGGGCGCGGAGTACTTC. It codes for CASSLDQGAEYF.

The chain employs TRBV5-4 and TRBJ1-2; D gene uncertain. V was clipped by 4 bases and J by 4 bases, with 14 bases between them. Germline lookup yields CDR1 SGHNT and CDR2 YYREEE (reference sequence). There are 14 residues in the CDR3. As DNA, the CDR3 is TGTGCCAGCAGCCTCGAGGGTGGGCTCTATGGCTACACCTTC. Its translation is CASSLEGGLYGYTF.

With respect to this clone: One junction end does not reproduce the germline sequence, and a read error may be involved. The rearrangement uses TRBV4-1 and TRBJ2-7; a possible D gene is TRBD2 (6 bases). The CDR3 loop spans 15 amino acids. The germline CDR1 and CDR2 sequences are MGHRA and YSYEKL. The CDR3 loop is CASSQPLNSGYGQYF. DNA of the CDR3: TGCGCCAGCAGCCAACCTCTTAATAGCGGCTACGGGCAGTACTTC.

The chain carries TRBV30 and TRBJ2-7, with a tentative D call TRBD1 (6 bases). V shed 5 bases and J shed 7 bases, with 18 bases lying between them. The CDR3 length is 13 residues. The germline V gene encodes CDR1 GTSNPN and CDR2 SVGIG (reference sequence). The CDR3 reads CAWDENRVGEQYF. The DNA of the CDR3 is TGTGCCTGGGATGAGAACAGGGTGGGAGAGCAGTACTTC.

The V and J genes are TRBV6-4 and TRBJ2-3; 7 nucleotides line up with TRBD2. J gave up 3 bases and V 4 bases, and 4 bases lay outside the gene matches. CDR1 and CDR2 (germline): MRHNA, SNTAGT. The CDR3 consists of 14 residues. As DNA, the CDR3 is TGTGCCAGCAGTGGAAATAGCGGGACAGATACGCAGTATTTT. This translates into CASSGNSGTDTQYF.

The chain joins TRBV7-9 to TRBJ2-1; 8 nucleotides match TRBD2. The length of the CDR3 is 14 residues. CDR1 and CDR2 (germline): SEHNR, FQNEAQ (reference sequence). Trimming removed 2 bases from V and 5 bases from J; junction bases left unmatched: 2. This chain's CDR3 is CASSLLREDNEQFF. The CDR3 nucleotides read TGTGCCAGCAGCTTATTGCGGGAGGACAATGAGCAGTTCTTC.

The V gene is TRBV4-3, the J gene TRBJ2-2; 11 nucleotides align to TRBD2. The germline CDR1 and CDR2 sequences are LGHNA and YSLEER. The CDR3 consists of 17 residues. The junction had 4 bases not matched to a gene; V was cut back by 0 bases and J by 4 bases. CDR3 DNA: TGCGCCAGCAGCCAAGAACTAGCGGGAGTGGGCACCGGGGAGCTGTTTTTT. Translated: CASSQELAGVGTGELFF.

As regards this clone: One junction end does not reproduce the germline sequence, and a read error may be involved. The V and J genes are TRBV9 and TRBJ2-3; 10 bases match TRBD2. This CDR3 has 15 amino acids. Germline CDR1 SGDLS, CDR2 YYNGEE. CDR3 sequence reads: CASRVGTSGTDTQYF. The CDR3 DNA reads TGTGCCAGCAGGGTAGGGACTAGCGGCACAGATACGCAGTATTTT.

This sequence joins TRBV2 and TRBJ2-1; 15 nucleotides match TRBD2. CDR3 length equals 15 residues. Losses at the gene ends were 7 bases for V and 7 bases for J; bases not matched to a gene: 5. From germline, CDR1 is SNHLY and CDR2 FYNNEI. In nucleotides, the CDR3 is TGTGCCAGCAACGGACTAGCGGGAGGGAGTAATGAGCAGTTCTTC. Translating gives CASNGLAGGSNEQFF. The variable domain in full, with the rest retrieved from reference TRBV2 and TRBJ2-1, is EPEVTQTPSHQVTQMGQEVILRCVPISNHLYFYWYRQILGQKVEFLVSFYNNEISEKSEIFDDQFSVERPDGSNFTLKIRSTKLEDSAMYFCASNGLAGGSNEQFFGPGTRLTVL.

The chain links TRBV19 to TRBJ1-5; D gene uncertain. This CDR3 region has 13 residues. V gave up 5 bases and J gave up 2 bases, with 7 bases separating them. Germline CDR1 is LNHDA and CDR2 is SQIVND (reference sequence). The CDR3 coding sequence is TGTGCCAGTAGTTCTACGGGCAATCAGCCCCAGCATTTT. As protein: CASSSTGNQPQHF. Together with reference TRBV19 and TRBJ1-5, the CDR3 gives the full variable domain: DGGITQSPKYLFRKEGQNVTLSCEQNLNHDAMYWYRQDPGQGLRLIYYSQIVNDFQKGDIAEGYSVSREKKESFPLTVTSAQKNPTAFYLCASSSTGNQPQHFGDGTRLSIL.

V is TRBV10-3 and J is TRBJ2-3; TRBD2 agrees at 9 bases. This CDR3 is built from 15 residues. J was trimmed by 3 bases and V by 6 bases; bases with no gene match: 7. The germline CDR1 and CDR2 sequences are ENHRY and SYGVKD. The CDR3: CAISLAGRTTDTQYF. CDR3 DNA: TGTGCCATCAGCCTAGCGGGGCGGACTACAGATACGCAGTATTTT.

The chain is built from TRBV4-3 and TRBJ2-6; D perhaps matches TRBD1 (6 bases). With 0 bases removed from V and 4 bases from J, the gap between germline ends came to 10 bases. The CDR3 loop spans 16 amino acids. From germline, CDR1 is LGHNA and CDR2 YSLEER. CDR3: CASSQDQGTGANVLTF. The DNA for the CDR3 is TGCGCCAGCAGCCAAGATCAGGGGACCGGGGCCAACGTCCTGACTTTC.

The J gene is TRBJ1-5, the V gene TRBV4-1; D is possibly TRBD1 (6 bases). V lost 4 bases, J lost 4 bases, and 11 bases lay in between. Germline values: CDR1 MGHRA, CDR2 YSYEKL. CDR3 length equals 14 residues. The DNA for the CDR3 is TGCGCCAGCAGCCCAAGTAGGGGGAATCAGCCCCAGCATTTT. It specifies CASSPSRGNQPQHF.

The CDR3 coding sequence is TGTGCCAGCTCACCACCGGTGGTAACAGACGAGCAGTACTTC. Amino acids: CASSPPVVTDEQYF. The J gene is TRBJ2-7, the V gene TRBV18; D remains ambiguous. CDR1 and CDR2 from the germline V gene are KGHSH and LQKENI. Trimming removed 0 bases at V and 5 bases at J, with 11 bases between. This CDR3 comprises 14 residues.

This sequence joins TRBV27 and TRBJ1-5; D remains unclear. CDR1 is MNHEY and CDR2 is SMNVEV in the germline V gene (reference sequence). The CDR3 loop spans 20 amino acids. Trimming took off 0 bases at V and 2 bases at J, with 23 bases between the two ends. The CDR3 sequence: CASSLSAFGLIQTGNQPQHF. The CDR3 DNA reads as TGTGCCAGCAGTTTATCGGCTTTCGGGTTAATTCAAACGGGCAATCAGCCCCAGCATTTT.

The chain combines TRBV7-6 with TRBJ2-3; the match to TRBD2 covers 9 bases. CDR3 length: 14 residues. After removal of 3 bases from V and 6 bases from J, the junction contained 4 bases not matched to a gene. Germline CDR1 SGHVS, CDR2 FNYEAQ. Written as DNA, the CDR3 is TGTGCCAGCAGCTTTAGCGGGAGATTCGATACGCAGTATTTT. This sequence encodes CASSFSGRFDTQYF.

This clone occurred once. This rearrangement joins TRBV4-3 to TRBJ2-7; D is possibly TRBD1 (6 bases). The ends were cut back, 1 base at V and 3 bases at J, with 13 bases in the middle. The CDR3 contains 15 residues. Germline CDR1 is LGHNA and CDR2 is YSLEER. Here the CDR3 DNA reads TGCGCCAGCAGCCAAGCTCATGACAGGCGCTACGAGCAGTACTTC. Translating gives CASSQAHDRRYEQYF.

The sample holds a few counts of this clone. The chain employs TRBV19 and TRBJ1-5; 7 bases map to TRBD1. With V trimmed by 1 base and J by 6 bases, 6 bases remained unmatched. Per the germline V gene, CDR1 is LNHDA and CDR2 is SQIVND (reference sequence). CDR3 size: 15 residues. CDR3 coding DNA: TGTGCCAGTAGTATAGTACAGGGGAGTAGTCAGCCCCAGCATTTT. As protein: CASSIVQGSSQPQHF.

V is TRBV5-1 and J is TRBJ2-2; D remains ambiguous. This CDR3 has 13 amino acids. Germline V CDR1 and CDR2: SGHRS, YFSETQ. V was pared by 4 bases and J by 2 bases, with 6 bases between. The CDR3 nucleotides are TGCGCCAGCAGCCCAGAAAACACCGGGGAGCTGTTTTTT. Translating it yields CASSPENTGELFF.

In this sample, this clone turned up once. The chain recombines TRBV7-9 with TRBJ2-2; D is unclear. Germline V gene sequence: CDR1 SEHNR, CDR2 FQNEAQ (reference sequence). The CDR3 is made up of 14 amino acids. V was trimmed by 5 bases and J by 4 bases, leaving 11 bases between them. The CDR3 is CASSVTETTGELFF. CDR3 DNA: TGTGCCAGCAGCGTTACAGAGACCACCGGGGAGCTGTTTTTT.

This rearrangement joins TRBV9 to TRBJ2-7; 9 nucleotides agree with TRBD2. CDR3 length equals 13 residues. Germline V lookup: CDR1 SGDLS, CDR2 YYNGEE. J lost 5 bases, V lost 2 bases, and 2 bases had no gene match. The CDR3 DNA reads as TGTGCCAGCAGCGTGACTAGCGGCCACGAGCAGTACTTC. Protein: CASSVTSGHEQYF.

This clone was seen only once. V gene TRBV9 combines with J gene TRBJ2-2; D not certain. V was clipped by 0 bases and J by 0 bases, with 12 bases between them. Germline V gene lookup returns CDR1 SGDLS and CDR2 YYNGEE. The CDR3 loop spans 17 amino acids. CDR3 nucleotides: TGTGCCAGCAGCGTAGCCCGACACGGAACGAACACCGGGGAGCTGTTTTTT. Translating gives CASSVARHGTNTGELFF.

This chain connects TRBV9 to TRBJ2-7; 10 bases fit TRBD2. Per the germline V gene, CDR1 is SGDLS and CDR2 is YYNGEE. The CDR3 has 14 amino acids. Losses at the gene ends were 3 bases for V and 3 bases for J; bases not matched to a gene: 3. This CDR3 reads CASSAGTSDYEQYF. The CDR3 nucleotides are TGTGCCAGCAGCGCCGGGACTAGCGACTACGAGCAGTACTTC.

The rearrangement joins TRBV7-2 to TRBJ1-6; 7 bases are a match to TRBD1. The CDR3 is made up of 14 amino acids. The V gene end was trimmed by 5 bases and the J gene end by 9 bases; junction bases not matched to a gene: 7. Germline CDR1 and CDR2: SGHTA and FQGNSA. Written as DNA, the CDR3 is TGTGCCAGCAGCCCGACAGGGTCGGGTTCACCCCTCCACTTT. Encoded protein: CASSPTGSGSPLHF. The full variable domain, its missing parts supplied by reference TRBV7-2 and TRBJ1-6, is GAGVSQSPSNKVTEKGKDVELRCDPISGHTALYWYRQSLGQGLEFLIYFQGNSAPDKSGLPSDRFSAERTGGSVSTLTIQRTQQEDSAVYLCASSPTGSGSPLHFGNGTRLTVT.

The chain recombines TRBV7-8 with TRBJ2-1, with 9 nucleotides matching TRBD2. Germline V gives CDR1 SGHVS, CDR2 FQNEAQ. This CDR3 has 17 amino acids. Unmatched junction bases numbered 17, after V lost 10 bases and J lost 4 bases. CDR3 protein: CATLPPIMTSGYNEQFF. The CDR3 coding sequence is TGTGCCACCCTACCGCCCATCATGACTAGCGGTTACAATGAGCAGTTCTTC.

V gene TRBV13 combines with J gene TRBJ1-1, with no clear D. Trimming took off 3 bases at V and 2 bases at J, with 10 bases between the two ends. The CDR3 sequence is 14 residues long. The germline gives CDR1 PRHDT, CDR2 FYEKMQ (reference sequence). CDR3 in amino acids: CASSFLTLNTEAFF. In DNA, the CDR3 is TGTGCCAGCAGCTTCCTGACACTCAACACTGAAGCTTTCTTT.

The V call is TRBV27, the J call TRBJ2-7; weak D call: TRBD2 (6 bases). V was trimmed by 2 bases and J by 2 bases, leaving 10 bases between them. Germline loops: CDR1 MNHEY, CDR2 SMNVEV (reference sequence). CDR3 size: 14 residues. The CDR3 is CASSLGGMTYEQYF. For the CDR3, the DNA is TGTGCCAGCAGTTTAGGAGGGATGACCTACGAGCAGTACTTC.